The subject of this entry is one T cell receptor (beta chain). This sample is drawn from a study of blood T cell repertoires in COVID-19. The germline gives CDR1 SGHRS, CDR2 YFSETQ. The CDR3 is 17 amino acids. The V and J ends lost 0 bases and 2 bases, in that order; junction bases with no gene match: 3. Profiled with immunoSEQ multiplex PCR; TCRdb holds only in-frame clones, not every one. The top ten hold 9.5% to 15% of the sample, which has more than 85,000 clones, around 82% seen once. The TCR originated in a human donor in a cohort sampled during active COVID-19. The rearrangement uses TRBV5-1 and TRBJ1-4; TRBD1 matches 11 bases. Sequenced: peripheral blood. The CDR3 loop reads CASSLGTGGGTNEKLFF. DNA of the CDR3: TGCGCCAGCAGCTTGGGGACAGGGGGCGGCACTAATGAAAAACTGTTTTTT.